Listed here are 19 T cell receptor beta chains from one sample, sequenced in a study of blood T cell repertoires in COVID-19. Sequenced by immunoSEQ multiplex PCR; TCRdb stores in-frame clones only, minus some. The table shows hundreds of thousands of clones, with over 80% occurring only once. Sequencing input: PBMCs or T cells enriched from blood (not recorded which). The receptor source for this set is a woman under 30 who had recovered from COVID-19.

The CDR3 nucleotides read TGTGCCAGCAGCGCGACCGGGACAGGGATAGCCGAGCAGTACTTC. It yields the protein CASSATGTGIAEQYF. J is TRBJ2-7 and V is TRBV7-6; 9 positions agree with TRBD1. CDR1 and CDR2 from the germline V gene are SGHVS and FNYEAQ. There are 15 residues in the CDR3. V was clipped by 5 bases and J by 6 bases; unmatched bases: 11.

This chain connects TRBV30 to TRBJ2-6; TRBD1 agrees at 11 bases. This CDR3 comprises 15 residues. Germline trimming cut 8 bases from V and 0 bases from J; bases unmatched to any gene: 3. Germline-derived CDR1 and CDR2 are GTSNPN and SVGIG (reference sequence). The DNA of the CDR3 is TGTGCCCACGGGACAGGGGGCTCTGGGGCCAACGTCCTGACTTTC. It encodes CAHGTGGSGANVLTF.

This sequence joins TRBV15 and TRBJ2-7; maybe TRBD2 (5 bases). Trimming cost V 4 bases and J 0 bases, with 13 bases left between them. The CDR3 extends over 15 amino acids. Germline CDR1 reads LNHNV; CDR2 reads YYDKDF (reference sequence). CDR3 in amino acids: CATSTLRGSSYEQYF. Here the CDR3 DNA reads TGTGCCACCAGCACGTTGAGAGGGAGCTCCTACGAGCAGTACTTC.

This chain uses TRBV7-9 with TRBJ1-5, with 9 bases identical to TRBD1. The CDR3 consists of 15 residues. V was clipped by 4 bases and J by 7 bases; unmatched bases: 8. CDR1 SEHNR and CDR2 FQNEAQ come from the germline V gene (reference sequence). The CDR3 protein is CASSSGTGSGQPQHF. The CDR3 DNA follows: TGTGCCAGCAGCTCCGGGACAGGGTCAGGACAGCCCCAGCATTTT.

The chain carries TRBV5-1 and TRBJ1-2, with 8 bases lining up with TRBD1. The germline gives CDR1 SGHRS, CDR2 YFSETQ. The V gene end was trimmed by 0 bases and the J gene end by 3 bases; junction bases not matched to a gene: 7. The CDR3 consists of 16 residues. The CDR3 sequence is CASSLETGDWDYGYTF. CDR3 DNA sequence: TGCGCCAGCAGCTTGGAGACAGGGGATTGGGACTATGGCTACACCTTC. The whole variable domain, remainder taken from reference TRBV5-1 and TRBJ1-2, is KAGVTQTPRYLIKTRGQQVTLSCSPISGHRSVSWYQQTPGQGLQFLFEYFSETQRNKGNFPGRFSGRQFSNSRSEMNVSTLELGDSALYLCASSLETGDWDYGYTFGSGTRLTVV.

V usage is TRBV19 and J usage is TRBJ2-5, with D possibly being TRBD2 (5 bases). Germline lookup yields CDR1 LNHDA and CDR2 SQIVND (reference sequence). The CDR3 consists of 14 residues. V lost 5 bases and J 2 bases, leaving 12 bases between the germline ends. The chain's CDR3 is CASSSSGLQETQYF. The CDR3 bases are TGTGCCAGTAGTTCGAGCGGCTTGCAAGAGACCCAGTACTTC.

CDR3 sequence (DNA): TGTGCCAGCAGCGCCGCGGGCAGGGGTACCGGGGAGCTGTTTTTT. This gives the protein CASSAAGRGTGELFF. The chain recombines TRBV6-2 or TRBV6-3 with TRBJ2-2; D might be TRBD1 (6 bases). Trimming stripped 6 bases from V and 5 bases from J, with 16 bases between. CDR1 is MNHEY, CDR2 SVGEGT, per germline. This CDR3 is 15 amino acids long.

This clone was seen once. The chain links TRBV5-1 to TRBJ2-1, with 8 bases fitting TRBD2. The germline gives CDR1 SGHRS, CDR2 YFSETQ. This CDR3 is 15 amino acids long. V was pared by 1 base and J by 5 bases, with 5 bases of the junction left unmatched. The CDR3 loop is CASSLTGGANNEQFF. CDR3 DNA: TGCGCCAGCAGCTTGACCGGGGGGGCCAACAATGAGCAGTTCTTC.

The chain uses TRBV7-3 and TRBJ2-2, with 10 nucleotides matching TRBD1. Per the germline V gene, CDR1 is SGHTA and CDR2 is FQGTGA. The J segment lost 5 bases and the V segment lost 4 bases, leaving 4 bases of the junction unmatched. This CDR3 contains 15 residues. In DNA, the CDR3 is TGTGCCAGCAGCTGGGGGACAGGGGCGACCGGGGAGCTGTTTTTT. It yields the protein CASSWGTGATGELFF.

The J gene is TRBJ2-2, the V gene TRBV3-1 (or the pseudogene TRBV3-2); 7 nucleotides align to TRBD1. The V gene's germline CDR1 is LGHDT and CDR2 YNNKEL (reference sequence). Unmatched junction bases numbered 5, after V lost 3 bases and J lost 7 bases. The CDR3 covers 14 residues. CDR3 protein: CASSHRQGLGELFF. The CDR3 DNA sequence: TGTGCCAGCAGCCATCGACAGGGTCTCGGGGAGCTGTTTTTT.

The chain is built from TRBV4-3 and TRBJ1-1, with D perhaps TRBD1 (5 bases). Germline values: CDR1 LGHNA, CDR2 YSLEER. The CDR3 runs to 18 residues. Trimming pared 0 bases from V and 3 bases from J, leaving 20 bases between. The CDR3 sequence is CASSQDPGQGLRDTEAFF. CDR3 nucleotide sequence: TGCGCCAGCAGCCAAGATCCCGGGCAGGGTTTAAGGGACACTGAAGCTTTCTTT.

This clone was seen once. The rearrangement links TRBV7-8 to TRBJ1-1, with D unclear. The V end was cut by 0 bases, the J end by 5 bases, with 19 bases between. Germline-derived CDR1 and CDR2 are SGHVS and FQNEAQ. The CDR3 totals 17 residues. The CDR3 DNA sequence: TGTGCCAGCAGCTTAGCTTCGTTGCGGAAATCAAAAACTGAAGCTTTCTTT. Protein product: CASSLASLRKSKTEAFF.

The gene calls are TRBV12-3 or TRBV12-4 and TRBJ1-5; no clear D. V was pared by 3 bases and J by 11 bases, with 14 bases between. The CDR3 has 13 residues. The CDR3, as DNA: TGTGCCAGCAGTTTCGTAGGCCCCGAGGCCCAGCATTTT. Translating it yields CASSFVGPEAQHF.

The chain couples TRBV28 to TRBJ1-4; 8 bases fit TRBD1. Germline CDR1 and CDR2: MDHEN and SYDVKM. This CDR3 has 16 amino acids. J gave up 8 bases and V 5 bases, and 13 bases lay outside the gene matches. CDR3 bases: TGTGCCAGCAGTACAATACAGGGGGAGTTTGGGGAAAAACTGTTTTTT. Protein product: CASSTIQGEFGEKLFF.

This chain joins TRBV27 and TRBJ1-6, with 10 bases that match TRBD1. V lost 2 bases to trimming and J lost 0 bases; unmatched junction nucleotides: 4. Looked up from germline, CDR1 is MNHEY and CDR2 is SMNVEV (reference sequence). The CDR3 loop spans 18 amino acids. The CDR3 sequence: CASSLPTGGRSYNSPLHF. The CDR3 DNA reads as TGTGCCAGCAGTTTACCGACAGGGGGCCGCTCCTATAATTCACCCCTCCACTTT.

V and J are TRBV11-3 and TRBJ2-1, with TRBD2 matching 15 bases. The CDR3 runs 15 residues. Trimming at V came to 5 bases and at J to 8 bases, leaving 4 bases not matched to a gene. Germline assignment: CDR1 SGHNT and CDR2 YENEEA. DNA for the CDR3: TGTGCCAGCAGCCTCAGGACTAGCGGGAGGGATGAGCAGTTCTTC. This codes for CASSLRTSGRDEQFF.

About this clone: The sample carries other DNA sequences with the same CDR3. V and J are TRBV5-1 and TRBJ1-1; 7 bases align to TRBD1. V shed 4 bases, J shed 1 base, and the junction held 4 bases outside the gene matches. This CDR3 is 14 amino acids long. The germline V gene has CDR1 SGHRS and CDR2 YFSETQ. The CDR3 sequence is CASSLGQPNTEAFF. For the CDR3, the DNA is TGCGCCAGCAGCCTGGGACAGCCGAACACTGAAGCTTTCTTT.

This chain connects TRBV4-2 to TRBJ2-5, with 7 bases that match TRBD2. CDR1 is LGHNA, CDR2 YNFKEQ, per germline. The junction had 3 bases not matched to a gene; V was cut back by 1 base and J by 4 bases. The CDR3 is 14 residues long. The CDR3 DNA is TGTGCCAGCAGCCAAGGGACTAGGGGAGAGACCCAGTACTTC. Encoded protein: CASSQGTRGETQYF.

V gene TRBV10-3 combines with J gene TRBJ1-1; perhaps TRBD1 as D (6 bases). The V end lost 0 bases, the J end lost 6 bases, and 14 bases lay between the germline ends. The CDR3 is made up of 15 amino acids. The germline V gene has CDR1 ENHRY and CDR2 SYGVKD. The CDR3 DNA reads TGTGCCATCAGTGAGTCTGTCAAAGGGGGTTCTGAAGCTTTCTTT. Translation gives CAISESVKGGSEAFF.